This TCR beta chain was recorded in a study of cytomegalovirus exposure and HLA in healthy donors. Researchers ran the PCR with 60 Vbeta and 13 Jbeta primers. Sequenced by immunoSEQ multiplex PCR; TCRdb stores in-frame clones only, minus some. The data show tens of thousands of clones, 60% to 75% seen once. The CDR3 is 18 amino acids. Per the germline V gene, CDR1 is SGHAT and CDR2 is FQNNGV. Trimming removed 1 base from V and 0 bases from J, with 19 bases in between. Participants comprised healthy donors of bone marrow. About this clone itself: The antigen remains undetermined.

Whole-study results and caveats: Association of a missense DCLRE1C variant with TCR beta V- and J-gene trimming was reported in a later analysis.

The chain has TRBV11-2 and TRBJ2-7; possible D gene TRBD1, 5 bases. The TCR comes from a man aged 35 to 55 in good health and CMV-seropositive. The specimen was PBMCs. CDR3 in amino acids: CASSLAPPGHRNSYEQYF. The CDR3 DNA reads TGTGCCAGCAGCTTAGCTCCCCCAGGACACAGGAACTCCTACGAGCAGTACTTC.